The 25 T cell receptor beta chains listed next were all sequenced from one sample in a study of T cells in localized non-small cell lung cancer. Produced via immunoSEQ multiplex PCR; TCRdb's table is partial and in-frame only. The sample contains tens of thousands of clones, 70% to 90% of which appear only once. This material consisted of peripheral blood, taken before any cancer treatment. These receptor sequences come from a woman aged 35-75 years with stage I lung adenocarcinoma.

Written as DNA, the CDR3 is TGCGCCAGCAGCCTGTCACAGGGGCGGGGGAACAATGAGCAGTTCTTC. Protein: CASSLSQGRGNNEQFF. The J gene is TRBJ2-1, the V gene TRBV5-1, with D perhaps given as TRBD1 or TRBD2 (7 bases each). The CDR3 has 16 amino acids. The V gene's germline CDR1 is SGHRS and CDR2 YFSETQ. Trimming left V 4 bases short and J 5 bases short, with 19 bases between.

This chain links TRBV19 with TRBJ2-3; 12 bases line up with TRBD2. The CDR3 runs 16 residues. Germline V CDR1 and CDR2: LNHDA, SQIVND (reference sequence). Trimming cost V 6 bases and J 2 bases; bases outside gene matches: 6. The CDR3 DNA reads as TGTGCCAGTAGCATAAGGACTAGCGGGGACACAGATACGCAGTATTTT. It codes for CASSIRTSGDTDTQYF.

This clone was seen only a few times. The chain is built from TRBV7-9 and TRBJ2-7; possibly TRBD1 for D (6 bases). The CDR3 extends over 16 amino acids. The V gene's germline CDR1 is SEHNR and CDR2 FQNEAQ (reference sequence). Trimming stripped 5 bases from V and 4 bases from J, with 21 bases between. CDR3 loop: CASSPSQGLREYEQYF. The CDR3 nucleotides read TGTGCCAGCAGCCCCTCTCAGGGGTTGAGGGAGTACGAGCAGTACTTC.

The CDR3 loop is CASSQSHIPNYGYTF. The CDR3 nucleotides are TGCGCCAGCAGTCAATCTCACATACCTAACTATGGCTACACCTTC. The chain links TRBV23-1 to TRBJ1-2; D is undetermined. TRBV23-1 is recorded as an ORF, its role being uncertain. The CDR3 spans 15 residues. Trimming shortened V by 0 bases and J by 0 bases, and 8 bases separated the two germline ends.

The CDR3 nucleotides read TGTGCCAGCAGCCGGACAGGGGCTGAGACCCAGTACTTC. It specifies CASSRTGAETQYF. The gene calls are TRBV9 and TRBJ2-5, with 9 nucleotides matching TRBD1. V lost 4 bases to trimming and J lost 5 bases; unmatched junction nucleotides: 3. The CDR3 spans 13 residues. Germline V gene sequence: CDR1 SGDLS, CDR2 YYNGEE.

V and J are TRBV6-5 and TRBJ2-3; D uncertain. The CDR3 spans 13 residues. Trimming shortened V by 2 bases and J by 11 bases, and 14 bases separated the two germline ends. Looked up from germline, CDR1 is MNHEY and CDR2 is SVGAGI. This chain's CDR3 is CASSYLAQEKQYF. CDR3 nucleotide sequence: TGTGCCAGCAGTTACCTTGCCCAGGAGAAGCAGTATTTT.

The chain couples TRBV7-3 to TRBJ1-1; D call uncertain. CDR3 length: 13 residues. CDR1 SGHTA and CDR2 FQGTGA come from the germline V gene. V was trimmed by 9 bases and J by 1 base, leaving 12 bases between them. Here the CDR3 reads CASSSQRNTEAFF. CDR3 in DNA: TGTGCCAGTTCTTCTCAGAGGAACACTGAAGCTTTCTTT.

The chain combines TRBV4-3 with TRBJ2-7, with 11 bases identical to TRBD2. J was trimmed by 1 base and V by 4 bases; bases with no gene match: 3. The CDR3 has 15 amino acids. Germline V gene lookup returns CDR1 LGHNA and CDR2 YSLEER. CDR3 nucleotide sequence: TGCGCCAGCAGCCTGGGACTAGCGGAGTCCTACGAGCAGTACTTC. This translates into CASSLGLAESYEQYF.

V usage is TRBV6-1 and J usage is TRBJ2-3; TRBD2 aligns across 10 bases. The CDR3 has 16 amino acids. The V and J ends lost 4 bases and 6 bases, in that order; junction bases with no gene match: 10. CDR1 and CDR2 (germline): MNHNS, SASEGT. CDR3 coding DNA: TGTGCCAGCAGTGTCTGGACTAGCGGAGGCCGGGATACGCAGTATTTT. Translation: CASSVWTSGGRDTQYF.

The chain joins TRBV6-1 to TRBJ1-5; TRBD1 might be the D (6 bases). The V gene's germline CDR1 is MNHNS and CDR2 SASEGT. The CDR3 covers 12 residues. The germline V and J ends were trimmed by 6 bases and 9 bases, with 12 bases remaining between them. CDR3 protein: CASRAGGLPQHF. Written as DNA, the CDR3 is TGTGCCAGCAGAGCGGGGGGGCTGCCCCAGCATTTT.

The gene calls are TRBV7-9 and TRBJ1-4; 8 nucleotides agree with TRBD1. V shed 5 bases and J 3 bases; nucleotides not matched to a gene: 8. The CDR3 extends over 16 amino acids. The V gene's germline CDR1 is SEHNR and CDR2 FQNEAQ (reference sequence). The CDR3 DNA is TGTGCCAGCAGCCATGGCCCAGGGGGCGCTAATGAAAAACTGTTTTTT. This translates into CASSHGPGGANEKLFF.

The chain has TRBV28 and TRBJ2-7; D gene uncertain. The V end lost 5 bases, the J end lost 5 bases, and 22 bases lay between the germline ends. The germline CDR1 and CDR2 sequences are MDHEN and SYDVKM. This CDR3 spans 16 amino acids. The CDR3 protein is CASSPLVANLPDEQYF. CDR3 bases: TGTGCCAGCAGTCCACTCGTGGCAAATCTCCCGGACGAGCAGTACTTC.

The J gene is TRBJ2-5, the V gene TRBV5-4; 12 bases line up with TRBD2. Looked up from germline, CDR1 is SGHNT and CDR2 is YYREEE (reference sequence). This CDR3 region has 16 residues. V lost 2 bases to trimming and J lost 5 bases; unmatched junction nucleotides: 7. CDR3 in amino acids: CASSLTSGRLKETQYF. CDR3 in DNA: TGTGCCAGCAGCTTAACTAGCGGGAGGTTGAAGGAGACCCAGTACTTC.

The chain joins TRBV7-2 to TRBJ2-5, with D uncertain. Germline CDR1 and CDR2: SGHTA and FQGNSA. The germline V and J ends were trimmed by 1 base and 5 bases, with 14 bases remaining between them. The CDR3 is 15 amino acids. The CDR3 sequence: CASSLGVASGETQYF. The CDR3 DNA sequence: TGTGCCAGCAGCTTAGGGGTAGCCTCCGGTGAGACCCAGTACTTC.

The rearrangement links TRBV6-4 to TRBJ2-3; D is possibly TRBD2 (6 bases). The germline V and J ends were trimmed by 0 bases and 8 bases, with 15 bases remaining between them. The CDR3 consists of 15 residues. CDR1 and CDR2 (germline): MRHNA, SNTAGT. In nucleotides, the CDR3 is TGTGCCAGCAGTGACTCCGCCGGAGGGCCGGCTACGCAGTATTTT. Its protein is CASSDSAGGPATQYF.

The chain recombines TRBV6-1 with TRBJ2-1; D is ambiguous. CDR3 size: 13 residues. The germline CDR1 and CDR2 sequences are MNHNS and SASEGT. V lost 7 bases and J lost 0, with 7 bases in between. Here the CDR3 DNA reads TGTGCCAGCATACCGAGCTCCTACAATGAGCAGTTCTTC. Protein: CASIPSSYNEQFF.

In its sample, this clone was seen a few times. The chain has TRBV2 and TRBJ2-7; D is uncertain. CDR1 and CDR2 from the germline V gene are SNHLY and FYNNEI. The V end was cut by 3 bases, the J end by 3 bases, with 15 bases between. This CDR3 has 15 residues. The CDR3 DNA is TGTGCCAGCAGTGATTCGTTGGGGTTGTACTACGAGCAGTACTTC. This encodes CASSDSLGLYYEQYF.

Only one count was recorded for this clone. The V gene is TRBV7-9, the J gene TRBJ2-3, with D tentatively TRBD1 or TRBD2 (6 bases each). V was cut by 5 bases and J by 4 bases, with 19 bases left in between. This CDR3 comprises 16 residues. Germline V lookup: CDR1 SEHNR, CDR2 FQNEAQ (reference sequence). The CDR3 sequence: CASSPPGAGLADTQYF. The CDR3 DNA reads TGTGCCAGCAGCCCCCCGGGGGCGGGATTAGCAGATACGCAGTATTTT. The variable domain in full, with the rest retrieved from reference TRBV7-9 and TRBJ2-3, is DTGVSQNPRHKITKRGQNVTFRCDPISEHNRLYWYRQTLGQGPEFLTYFQNEAQLEKSRLLSDRFSAERPKGSFSTLEIQRTEQGDSAMYLCASSPPGAGLADTQYFGPGTRLTVL.

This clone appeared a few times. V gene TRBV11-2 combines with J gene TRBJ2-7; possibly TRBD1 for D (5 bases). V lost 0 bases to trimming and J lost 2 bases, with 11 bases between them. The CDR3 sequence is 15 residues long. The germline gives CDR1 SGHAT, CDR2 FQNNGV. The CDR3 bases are TGTGCCAGCAGCTTAGAATTCGACAGCACCTACGAGCAGTACTTC. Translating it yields CASSLEFDSTYEQYF.

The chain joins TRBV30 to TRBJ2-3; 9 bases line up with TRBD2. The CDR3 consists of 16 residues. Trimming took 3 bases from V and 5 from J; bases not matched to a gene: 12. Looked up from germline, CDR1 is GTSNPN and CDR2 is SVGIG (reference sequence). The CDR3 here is CAWRGGTSGYIDTQYF. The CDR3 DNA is TGTGCCTGGAGAGGGGGAACTAGCGGGTATATAGATACGCAGTATTTT.

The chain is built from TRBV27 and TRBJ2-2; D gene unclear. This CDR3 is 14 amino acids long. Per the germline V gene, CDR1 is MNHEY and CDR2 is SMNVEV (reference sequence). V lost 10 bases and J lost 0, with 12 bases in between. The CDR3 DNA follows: TGTGCCACCCGGCCCGGTCCGAACACCGGGGAGCTGTTTTTT. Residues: CATRPGPNTGELFF.

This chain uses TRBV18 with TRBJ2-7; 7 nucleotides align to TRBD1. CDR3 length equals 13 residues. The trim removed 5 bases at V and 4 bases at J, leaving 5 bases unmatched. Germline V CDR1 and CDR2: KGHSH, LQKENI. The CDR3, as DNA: TGTGCCAGCTCAGGGACAGATAGATACGAGCAGTACTTC. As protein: CASSGTDRYEQYF.

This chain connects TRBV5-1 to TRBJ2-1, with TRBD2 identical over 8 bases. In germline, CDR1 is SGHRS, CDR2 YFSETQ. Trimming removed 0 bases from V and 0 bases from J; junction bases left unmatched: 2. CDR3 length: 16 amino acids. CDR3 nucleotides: TGCGCCAGCAGCTTGGTTCTAGCGGGCTCCTACAATGAGCAGTTCTTC. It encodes CASSLVLAGSYNEQFF.

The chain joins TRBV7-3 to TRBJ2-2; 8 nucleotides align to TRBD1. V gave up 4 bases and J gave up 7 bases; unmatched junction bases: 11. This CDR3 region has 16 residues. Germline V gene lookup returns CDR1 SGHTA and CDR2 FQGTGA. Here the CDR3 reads CASSYRQGPYIGELFF. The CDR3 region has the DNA TGTGCCAGCAGCTATAGACAGGGGCCCTACATCGGGGAGCTGTTTTTT.

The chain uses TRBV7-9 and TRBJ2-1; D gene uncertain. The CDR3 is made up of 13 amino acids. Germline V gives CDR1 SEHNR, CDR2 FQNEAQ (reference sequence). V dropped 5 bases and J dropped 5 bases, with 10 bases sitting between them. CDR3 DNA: TGTGCCAGCAGCCGGCCACCCCACAATGAGCAGTTCTTC. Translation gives CASSRPPHNEQFF. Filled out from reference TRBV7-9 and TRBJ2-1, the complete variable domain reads DTGVSQNPRHKITKRGQNVTFRCDPISEHNRLYWYRQTLGQGPEFLTYFQNEAQLEKSRLLSDRFSAERPKGSFSTLEIQRTEQGDSAMYLCASSRPPHNEQFFGPGTRLTVL.